This TCR beta chain derives from a study of response to subunit inactivated influenza vaccine. Overall study findings and caveats: The authors offered the suggestion that each seasonal influenza vaccination recruits few new T cells.

This clonotype was counted ten times or more. Its antigen remains unidentified. TCRdb independently ran MiXCR on the RT-PCR reads; one entry per CDR3 protein. The repertoire holds about 180,000 distinct CDR3 sequences, with 7.5% to 10% as singletons. Deletions cut 3 bases from V and 6 bases from J, with 6 bases between. CDR3 length: 12 amino acids. Germline lookup yields CDR1 MDHEN and CDR2 SYDVKM. The source of this sequence is a man aged 50-60 years who received an inactivated influenza vaccine. Sample: non-naive T cells sorted from PBMCs, taken on the day of vaccination. This chain connects TRBV28 to TRBJ1-5; no clear D. The CDR3: CASSFRLQPQHF. The CDR3 DNA reads as TGTGCCAGCAGTTTTAGGCTTCAGCCCCAGCATTTT.